The rows below give T cell receptor beta chains drawn from one sample of a study of blood T cell repertoires in COVID-19. The data were produced by immunoSEQ multiplex PCR, yet TCRdb's version contains in-frame clones alone and is incomplete. The table has 200,000 or so clones, approximately 89% seen once; the top ten hold about 2.2%. Sample: PBMCs or T cells enriched from blood (not recorded which). These TCRs come from a woman in her 40s with acute COVID-19. CDR3s include the opening cysteine and the closing phenylalanine or tryptophan. The D gene is left open where the match is weak. Rows give clone size only sometimes, using once, few, many, or a class for an expanded clone.

v_gene	d_gene	j_gene	abundance	len	CDR3nt	CDR3aa
TRBV6-2/TRBV6-3	TRBD2	TRBJ2-7	.	15	TGTGCCAGCAGTTTGACTAGCGGGGGTGCCTACGAGCAGTACTTC	CASSLTSGGAYEQYF
TRBV27	TRBD1	TRBJ1-2	.	15	TGTGCCAGCAGTTTATCGAGACAGGGGGCGGATGGCTACACCTTC	CASSLSRQGADGYTF
TRBV28	TRBD1	TRBJ1-5	.	16	TGTGCCAGCAGTTTGTCGGGACAGGGTTATAATCAGCCCCAGCATTTT	CASSLSGQGYNQPQHF
TRBV2	TRBD1	TRBJ1-1	.	16	TGTGCCAGCAGTGTCGACAGGGGGAGGGAGAACACTGAAGCTTTCTTT	CASSVDRGRENTEAFF
TRBV29-1	.	TRBJ2-7	.	14	TGCAGCGTGGTGCCATGGGGAGCCAATATTGAGCAGTACTTC	CSVVPWGANIEQYF
TRBV11-2	.	TRBJ2-7	.	12	TGTGCCAGCAGCTTAGCTCTCTCCGAGCAGTACTTC	CASSLALSEQYF
TRBV5-6	.	TRBJ1-4	.	14	TGTGCCAGCAGCTTGCAAGGGGTAAAGGAAAAACTGTTTTTT	CASSLQGVKEKLFF
TRBV4-3	TRBD2	TRBJ2-7	.	16	TGCGCCAGCAGCCAAGATGCCCTAGCGGGGAGCTACGAGCAGTACTTC	CASSQDALAGSYEQYF
TRBV9	TRBD2	TRBJ2-3	few	16	TGTGCCAGCAGCGTAACGTCTAGCGGGCCGACAGATACGCAGTATTTT	CASSVTSSGPTDTQYF
TRBV15	.	TRBJ2-3	.	15	TGTGCCACCAGCAGAGAAGGTACTCCCGGGGATACGCAGTATTTT	CATSREGTPGDTQYF
TRBV27	TRBD1	TRBJ2-3	.	12	TGTGCCAGCAGTCCGACAGGGGATACGCAGTATTTT	CASSPTGDTQYF
TRBV28	TRBD1	TRBJ1-2	.	15	TGTGCCAGCAGTCACCGACAGGGCACGGGGTATGGCTACACCTTC	CASSHRQGTGYGYTF
TRBV2	.	TRBJ2-3	.	16	TGTGCCAGCAGGTTGACAGGCCAGGTTCGAACAGATACGCAGTATTTT	CASRLTGQVRTDTQYF
TRBV6-5	TRBD1	TRBJ1-1	.	14	TGTGCCAGCAGCCGTACAGGGGGAGTTTCTGAAGCTTTCTTT	CASSRTGGVSEAFF
TRBV7-9	TRBD1	TRBJ2-1	.	15	TGTGCCAGCAGCTTGCAGGGGGCGCGTTACAATGAGCAGTTCTTC	CASSLQGARYNEQFF
TRBV2	TRBD2	TRBJ2-2	.	17	TGTGCCAGCAACGCCCCGAAGCGGGAGGCCTACACCGGGGAGCTGTTTTTT	CASNAPKREAYTGELFF
TRBV15	.	TRBJ2-7	.	13	TGTGCCACCAGCAGAGATTTGTCCGATTCTAGGTACTTC	CATSRDLSDSRYF
TRBV7-9	.	TRBJ1-1	.	14	TGTGCCAGCAGCTTAGAGGGGCCAATGGGTGAAGCTTTCTTT	CASSLEGPMGEAFF
TRBV12-3/TRBV12-4	.	TRBJ2-3	.	12	TGTGCCAGCAGTCCCAGGTCAGATACGCAGTATTTT	CASSPRSDTQYF
TRBV19	TRBD1	TRBJ2-2	.	16	TGTGCCAGTAAAGGCAGTGGACAGGGGTTTGCCGGGGAGCTGTTTTTT	CASKGSGQGFAGELFF
TRBV30	TRBD2	TRBJ2-3	.	14	TGTGCCTGGAGTGCGGCGGGGGGGGTAGATACGCAGTATTTT	CAWSAAGGVDTQYF
TRBV5-6	TRBD1	TRBJ1-2	.	15	TGTGCCAGCAGCCTGGGGGACAGACTCAACTATGGCTACACCTTC	CASSLGDRLNYGYTF
TRBV5-1	.	TRBJ1-5	.	13	TGCGCCAGCAGCGCGGGGGGGAATCAGCCCCAGCATTTT	CASSAGGNQPQHF
TRBV2	.	TRBJ1-1	.	14	TGTGCCAGCAGTCCTTCGACAGTGGTCACTGAAGCTTTCTTT	CASSPSTVVTEAFF